The present entry profiles one TCR beta chain with its context. The antigen remains undetermined. The data stem from a study of graft-versus-host responses after intestinal transplantation. On the study more broadly: Tacrolimus and steroids were given for 2 to 3 years to all recipients after anti-thymocyte globulin induction.

General study results and limits: With peak circulating GvH clone levels came an association with early post-transplant HvG declines. Ileal or blood samples showed some GvH clones first, and such clones were also found in recipient marrow. Graft-donor T cell macrochimerism in patients accompanied high graft-versus-host to host-versus-graft clonal ratios in allografts.

Clones were read by immunoSEQ multiplex PCR, and TCRdb kept only the in-frame ones, dropping some. The sample has 43,000 or so clones; 85% to 95% are singletons. The sample consisted of PBMCs, taken about 320 days after intestinal transplant. The receptor was derived from a human patient who received an intestinal transplant, so some T cells may come from the graft donor.

Here the CDR3 DNA reads TGTGCAAGTCGCTTGAGGCAGGGAGCGTATGGCTACACCTTC. Translated, it gives CASRLRQGAYGYTF. This chain connects TRBV12-2 to TRBJ1-2. TRBV12-2 is a listed pseudogene. The CDR3 has 14 amino acids.